This T cell receptor beta chain is drawn from a study of cytomegalovirus exposure and HLA in healthy donors. Germline V lookup: CDR1 SGHRS, CDR2 YFSETQ. This CDR3 is built from 15 residues. Study-wide results and limits: Reportedly, cytomegalovirus status was diagnosed with high sensitivity and specificity. Common viral pathogens seemed to be connected with several of the most significant clusters, according to a later analysis.

Primers for the PCR totalled 60 Vbeta and 13 Jbeta. Profiled with immunoSEQ multiplex PCR; TCRdb holds only in-frame clones, not every one. The sample has approximately 120,000 clones, about 81% seen once. Concerning this clone itself: The antigen remains unidentified. Germline and junction disagree at one end, which may indicate a read error.

This TCR was sampled from a woman between 25 and 40 years old in good health and CMV-seronegative. This rearrangement joins TRBV5-1 to TRBJ1-2; D possibly corresponds to TRBD1 (5 bases). Sequenced input: PBMCs. CDR3 nucleotide sequence: TGCGCCAGCAGCTTGGCCCAGGGCGTAACCTATGGCCACACCTTC. Translating it yields CASSLAQGVTYGHTF.